The present TCR beta chain was sequenced within a study of identical twins. Study observations and caveats: A partial confounding effect on zero-insertion analyses could come from invariant MAIT and iNKT cells. The models systematically underestimated how much out-of-frame TCR alpha was shared in monozygotic twins. Surplus twin overlap in beta out-of-frame sequences was less pronounced.

This CDR3 comprises 16 residues. CDR1 and CDR2 (germline): SGHDN, FVKESK. The junction had 8 bases not matched to a gene; V was cut back by 3 bases and J by 4 bases. A universal primer site was added by template switching, and unique molecular identifiers were carried by the cDNA. TCRdb processed the 5' RACE reads anew with MiXCR; each CDR3 protein has one entry. In the table there are about 240,000 distinct CDR3 sequences, roughly 12% of which are singletons. This clonotype was seen only a few times. The target antigen is unknown. These data also featured in a second study, about yellow fever vaccine responses in identical twins.

This clonotype originated in a young woman in good health. The chain is built from TRBV14 and TRBJ2-1; 8 nucleotides agree with TRBD2. The specimen sequenced was memory (CD45RO+) T cells sorted from blood. The DNA of the CDR3 is TGTGCCAGCAGCCACCCGGGGGGGGCGCGTTACAATGAGCAGTTCTTC. Encoded protein: CASSHPGGARYNEQFF.